Shown below are 9 T cell receptor beta chains from a single sample sequenced in a study of blood T cell repertoires in COVID-19 (dated by TCRdb to 2018 to 2021). The method was the immunoSEQ multiplex PCR assay. Entries here come from immuneACCESS through TCRdb and include only in-frame sequences with V and J called. Some clones fail to appear in such tables; in the studies checked, an unresolved V gene covers under half of the shortfall, and the cause of the remainder is unknown. This sample lists about 100,000 clones; 85% were detected once. About 1.8% of the sample comes from the top ten. Sequencing was done on a sample of peripheral blood. Receptors were obtained from a woman in her 70s with active or convalescent COVID-19.

The chain employs TRBV2 and TRBJ2-1; weak D call: TRBD2 (5 bases). CDR1 SNHLY and CDR2 FYNNEI come from the germline V gene. CDR3 length equals 15 residues. V was shortened by 6 bases and J by 4 bases, with 16 bases between the two germline ends. CDR3 bases: TGTGCCAGCAGCCCCGAGGGCTCGGGTTACAATGAGCAGTTCTTC. Amino acids: CASSPEGSGYNEQFF.

The chain carries TRBV11-3 and TRBJ2-7; D not certain. Germline loops: CDR1 SGHNT, CDR2 YENEEA. Trimming left V 6 bases short and J 4 bases short, with 22 bases between. The CDR3 length is 16 residues. CDR3 residues: CASSLNPTLPLYEQYF. CDR3 sequence (DNA): TGTGCCAGCAGTTTGAATCCCACTCTTCCCCTTTACGAGCAGTACTTC.

V is TRBV15 and J is TRBJ1-2; D perhaps matches TRBD1 (5 bases). Between the trimmed V and J ends, which lost 4 bases and 5 bases, there was a span of 17 bases. This CDR3 has 15 residues. In germline, CDR1 is LNHNV, CDR2 YYDKDF (reference sequence). The CDR3 spells CATSNRGDRSYGYTF. The CDR3 coding sequence is TGTGCCACCAGCAACCGAGGAGACAGATCTTATGGCTACACCTTC.

The table lists this clone with a count of one. The J gene is TRBJ1-5, the V gene TRBV12-3 or TRBV12-4; D ambiguous. The CDR3 length is 12 residues. V was shortened by 6 bases and J by 1 base, with 4 bases between the two germline ends. The CDR3 loop reads CASRASNQPQHF. CDR3 coding DNA: TGTGCCAGCAGAGCGAGCAATCAGCCCCAGCATTTT.

The chain employs TRBV5-5 and TRBJ1-4; 8 bases are shared with TRBD1. V dropped 1 base and J dropped 3; count of bases not matched to a gene: 8. The CDR3 has 17 residues. The germline V gene has CDR1 SGHKS and CDR2 YYEKEE (reference sequence). The CDR3 loop is CASSLSQGGAANEKLFF. CDR3 DNA sequence: TGTGCCAGCAGCTTGTCACAGGGGGGGGCAGCTAATGAAAAACTGTTTTTT.

The V call is TRBV2, the J call TRBJ2-3; 8 bases align to TRBD1. Germline values: CDR1 SNHLY, CDR2 FYNNEI. V was pared by 4 bases and J by 2 bases, with 2 bases of the junction left unmatched. The CDR3 has 14 amino acids. CDR3 nucleotides: TGTGCCAGCAGTGGGGACAGGACCACAGATACGCAGTATTTT. Translating it yields CASSGDRTTDTQYF.

DNA for the CDR3: TGTGCCAGCAGCCAAGGCCCGGGACAGGGGAACACAGATACGCAGTATTTT. It translates to CASSQGPGQGNTDTQYF. The chain recombines TRBV14 with TRBJ2-3, with 10 nucleotides matching TRBD1. Germline V gives CDR1 SGHDN, CDR2 FVKESK. This CDR3 is built from 17 residues. V lost 1 base and J lost 2; bases outside the gene matches: 6.

The V and J genes are TRBV19 and TRBJ2-7, with TRBD2 identical over 15 bases. From germline, CDR1 is LNHDA and CDR2 SQIVND (reference sequence). This CDR3 has 16 amino acids. J lost 2 bases, V lost 2 bases, and 1 base had no gene match. The DNA for the CDR3 is TGTGCCAGTAGTATACGGACTAGCGGGGGGGCCTACGAGCAGTACTTC. Amino acids: CASSIRTSGGAYEQYF.

For this clone: At one end, the junction sequence differs from germline, possibly due to a read error. The genes are TRBV7-7 and TRBJ2-5, with 9 bases fitting TRBD1. The CDR3 consists of 14 residues. Germline V gene sequence: CDR1 SSHAT, CDR2 FNYEAQ (reference sequence). The CDR3 here is CASSPAGTGKTQYF. CDR3 nucleotide sequence: TGTGCTAGCAGCCCGGCCGGGACAGGGAAGACCCAGTACTTC.